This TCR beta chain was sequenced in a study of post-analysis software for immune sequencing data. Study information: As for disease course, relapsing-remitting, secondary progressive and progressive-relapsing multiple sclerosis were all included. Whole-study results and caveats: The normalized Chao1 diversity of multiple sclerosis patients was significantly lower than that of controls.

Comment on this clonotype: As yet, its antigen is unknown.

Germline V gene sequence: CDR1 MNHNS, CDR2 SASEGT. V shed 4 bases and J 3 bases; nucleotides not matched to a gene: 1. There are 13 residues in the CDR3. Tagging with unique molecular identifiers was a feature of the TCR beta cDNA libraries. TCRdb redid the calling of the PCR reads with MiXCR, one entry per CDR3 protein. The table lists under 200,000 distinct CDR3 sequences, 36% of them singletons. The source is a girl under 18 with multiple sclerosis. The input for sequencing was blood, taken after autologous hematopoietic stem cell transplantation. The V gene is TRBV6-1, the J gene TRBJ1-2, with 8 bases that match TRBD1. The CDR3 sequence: CASSATGDYGYTF. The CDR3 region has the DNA TGTGCCAGCAGTGCGACAGGGGACTATGGCTACACCTTC.